The T cell receptor beta chain under discussion was sequenced for a study of vaccination effects on CD4 cells after COVID-19 (dated by TCRdb to 2021 to 2024). Regarding the complete study: Each participant received two doses of an mRNA SARS-CoV-2 vaccine, either BNT162b2 or mRNA-1273. In the study, cultures from other donors were sequenced using the Oncomine TCR Beta short-read assay on an Illumina iSeq 100. The full study included 9 to 10 COVID-19 convalescent patients and a few SARS-CoV-2-naive healthy vaccine recipients. In both COVID-19 convalescent patients and infection-naive vaccine recipients, the study compared SARS-CoV-2 spike-specific CD4+ TCR repertoires from before mRNA vaccination with those from after it. Summary of the overall study and its limitations: Clones induced by infection and clones induced by vaccination both contracted markedly at late timepoints after vaccination, which fits with T cell responses waning over time. In healthy vaccine recipients, vaccine-induced clones were almost all SARS-CoV-2 mono-reactive, with only 1 of 255 cross-reactive with common cold coronaviruses. Only a small number of convalescent patients were included, and no early post-infection timepoints were available, which limited the study.

The ViraFEST assay stimulated PBMC with viral peptide pools and then used TCR sequencing to identify antigen-specific CD4+ T cell clonotypes by expansion. After 10 to 11 days of culture, CD4+ T cells were isolated with the EasySep CD4+ T cell isolation kit. Healthy vaccine recipients had no prior SARS-CoV-2 infection, confirmed by negative nucleocapsid antibodies before and after vaccination. Two million PBMC per well were cultured in IMDM with about 5.1% human AB serum, roughly 10 IU/ml IL-2 and gentamicin, plus 10 ug/ml peptides. On days 3 and 7, half of the culture medium was replaced with fresh IL-2-containing medium. Unless noted otherwise, every peptide stimulation condition was grown in triplicate wells. PBMC were separated from whole blood using Ficoll-Paque Plus gradient centrifugation and were then either cryopreserved at -140C or used fresh. The spike proteins of SARS-CoV-2 and of the common cold coronaviruses HCoV-NL63, HCoV-OC43 and HCoV-229E were spanned by overlapping peptide pools. Genomic DNA was extracted from cultured CD4+ T cells with the QIAamp micro DNA kit.

Library method: the immunoSEQ multiplex PCR assay. DNA from the cultured, isolated CD4+ T cells was subjected to TCR beta CDR3 sequencing. In the source study's methods: Non-productive TCR sequences were removed and reads were trimmed to the CDR3 region, keeping CDR3s of at least 7 amino acids. The MANAFEST web app was used to identify antigen-specific clonotypes by comparing expansion in peptide wells with expansion in reference cultures. Positive clones required FDR<0.05 expansion versus reference and all other wells, odds ratio above 5, and frequency above 0.1% in two replicate wells. A clonotype was called cross-reactive if it was significantly expanded both in SARS-CoV-2 spike wells and in at least one common cold coronavirus spike condition. Levenshtein distance calculated with the stringdist R package was used to assess CDR3 similarity, and unrooted trees were constructed with ape in R 3.6.1. TCRdb mirrors the immuneACCESS table, restricted to in-frame sequences. Some clones are absent from its copies; in checked studies, under half trace to an unresolved V gene, and the reason for the others is unknown. That table supplies the V and J calls and clone size; D and trimming were determined from the DNA. Here the sample has around 31,000 clones; about 66% occur a single time. Around 30% of the sample goes to the ten largest clones.

Taken from cysteine to phenylalanine, the CDR3 has 13 residues. This entry keeps only the CDR3 DNA: 39 bases, framed from base 1. Reading the germline V gene (reference sequence) gives CDR1 LGHDT and CDR2 YNNKEL. Clipping removes 4 bases from V and 5 bases from J, with 4 as the unmatched junction base count. This clone appeared a few times. Its specific antigen is unknown. Base qualities are not recorded, but no much larger clone differs from it by a single base. The sequencing used CD4+ T cells from PBMCs cultured with HCoV-229E spike peptides, collected before COVID-19 vaccination. The sample's cell subset or site label is to be understood as: HCoV-229E spike overlapping peptide pool stimulation. This TCR derives from a human donor who received a COVID-19 vaccine. This sequence uses TRBV3-1 (or the pseudogene TRBV3-2) and TRBJ1-1, and TRBD1 matches 7 of the central bases. The DNA sequence is as follows: TGTGCCAGCAGCCGAGGGACAGAGACTGAAGCTTTCTTT. The encoded protein is CASSRGTETEAFF.